This section outlines one TCR beta chain sequence together with its context. These data are taken from a study of blood T cell repertoires in COVID-19. Generated by immunoSEQ multiplex PCR, the TCRdb table keeps only in-frame clones and is missing some. Of some 200,000 clones listed, about 85% are singletons. The TCR was taken from a woman aged 25 to 45 who had recovered from COVID-19. Sequencing was done on a sample of PBMCs or T cells enriched from blood (not recorded which).

This chain's CDR3 is CASSRGQGSYNEQFF. The CDR3 DNA follows: TGCGCCAGCAGCCGGGGACAGGGTTCCTACAATGAGCAGTTCTTC. The J gene is TRBJ2-1, the V gene TRBV4-1, with 9 bases that match TRBD1. Looked up from germline, CDR1 is MGHRA and CDR2 is YSYEKL. Unmatched junction bases numbered 2, after V lost 4 bases and J lost 1 base. The CDR3 spans 15 residues.